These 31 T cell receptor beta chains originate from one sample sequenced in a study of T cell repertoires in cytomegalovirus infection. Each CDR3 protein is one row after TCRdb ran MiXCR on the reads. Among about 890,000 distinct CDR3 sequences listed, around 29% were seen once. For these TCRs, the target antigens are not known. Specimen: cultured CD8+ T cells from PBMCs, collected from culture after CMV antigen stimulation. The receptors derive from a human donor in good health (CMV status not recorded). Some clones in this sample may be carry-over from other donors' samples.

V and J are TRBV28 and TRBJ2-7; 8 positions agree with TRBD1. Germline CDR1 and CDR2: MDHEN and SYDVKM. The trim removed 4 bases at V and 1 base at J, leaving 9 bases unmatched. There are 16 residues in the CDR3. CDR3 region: CASSSLGQGLSYEQYV. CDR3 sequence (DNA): TGTGCCAGCAGTTCCCTTGGACAGGGACTGTCCTACGAGCAGTACGTC.

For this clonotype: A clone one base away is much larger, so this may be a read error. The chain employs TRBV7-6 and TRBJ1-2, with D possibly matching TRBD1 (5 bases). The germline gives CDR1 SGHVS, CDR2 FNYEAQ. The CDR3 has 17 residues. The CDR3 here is CVSSLSNNPGPSYGYTF. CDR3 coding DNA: TGTGTCAGCAGCTTAAGTAATAATCCGGGACCCTCCTATGGCTACACCTTC.

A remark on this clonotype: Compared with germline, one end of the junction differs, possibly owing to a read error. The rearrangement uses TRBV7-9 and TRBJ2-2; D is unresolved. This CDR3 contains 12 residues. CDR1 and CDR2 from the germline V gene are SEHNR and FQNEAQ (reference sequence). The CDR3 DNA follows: TGTGCCAACAGCACCGCGTCCGGGGAGCTGTTTTTT. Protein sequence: CANSTASGELFF.

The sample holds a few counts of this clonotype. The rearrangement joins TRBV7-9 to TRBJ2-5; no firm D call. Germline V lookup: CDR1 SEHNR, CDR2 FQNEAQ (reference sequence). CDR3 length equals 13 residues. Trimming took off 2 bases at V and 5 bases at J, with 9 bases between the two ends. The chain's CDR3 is CASSLLSVETQYF. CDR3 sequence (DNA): TGTGCCAGCAGCTTACTGTCAGTGGAGACCCAGTACTTC. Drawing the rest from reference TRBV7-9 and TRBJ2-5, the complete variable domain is DTGVSQNPRHKITKRGQNVTFRCDPISEHNRLYWYRQTLGQGPEFLTYFQNEAQLEKSRLLSDRFSAERPKGSFSTLEIQRTEQGDSAMYLCASSLLSVETQYFGPGTRLLVL.

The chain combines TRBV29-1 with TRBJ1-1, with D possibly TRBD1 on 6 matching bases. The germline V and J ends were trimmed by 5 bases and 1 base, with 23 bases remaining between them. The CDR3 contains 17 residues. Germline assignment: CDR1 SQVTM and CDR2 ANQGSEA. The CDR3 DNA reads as TGCAGCGTTCCCCAAGGTCTTGGGGGGACACGGAACACTGAAGCTTTCTTT. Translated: CSVPQGLGGTRNTEAFF.

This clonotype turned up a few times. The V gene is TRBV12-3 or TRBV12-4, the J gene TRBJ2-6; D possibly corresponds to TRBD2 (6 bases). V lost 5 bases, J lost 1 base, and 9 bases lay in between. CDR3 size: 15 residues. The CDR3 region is CASSDAGSGANVLTF. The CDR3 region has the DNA TGTGCCAGCAGTGACGCGGGATCTGGGGCCAACGTCCTGACTTTC.

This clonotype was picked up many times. The CDR3 loop is CASRRESPPYNEQFF. Written as DNA, the CDR3 is TGTGCCAGCAGACGTGAGAGCCCCCCCTACAATGAGCAGTTCTTC. The chain has TRBV7-8 and TRBJ2-1; D remains ambiguous. V was trimmed by 6 bases and J by 2 bases, leaving 14 bases between them. Germline V gene lookup returns CDR1 SGHVS and CDR2 FQNEAQ. This CDR3 contains 15 residues.

The CDR3 nucleotides read TGTGCCAACCCCTCTATACGGGATGGGGCCACTGAAGCTTTCTTT. Amino acid sequence: CANPSIRDGATEAFF. V and J are TRBV2 and TRBJ1-1, with a weak D call TRBD1 (5 bases). The CDR3 is 15 residues long. Looked up from germline, CDR1 is SNHLY and CDR2 is FYNNEI. The ends were cut back, 10 bases at V and 4 bases at J, with 22 bases in the middle.

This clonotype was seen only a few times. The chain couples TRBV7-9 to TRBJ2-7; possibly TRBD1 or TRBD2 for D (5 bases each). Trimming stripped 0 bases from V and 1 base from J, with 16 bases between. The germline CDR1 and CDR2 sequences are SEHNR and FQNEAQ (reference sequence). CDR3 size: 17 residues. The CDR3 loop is CASSLAVPGTLSYEQYF. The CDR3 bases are TGTGCCAGCAGCTTAGCGGTCCCCGGGACCCTTTCCTACGAGCAGTACTTC.

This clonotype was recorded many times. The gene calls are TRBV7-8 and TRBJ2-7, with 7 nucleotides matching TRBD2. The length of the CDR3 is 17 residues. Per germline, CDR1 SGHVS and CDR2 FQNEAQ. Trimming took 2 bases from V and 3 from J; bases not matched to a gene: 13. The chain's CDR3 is CASSLIVPTGGGYEQYV. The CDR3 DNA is TGTGCCAGCAGCTTAATTGTTCCCACCGGCGGGGGCTACGAGCAGTACGTC.

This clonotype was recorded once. CDR3 coding DNA: TGTGCCAGCAGCTTGTACTTCCAGGGCGAGCCGACTGAAGCTTTCTTT. Translated, it gives CASSLYFQGEPTEAFF. The genes are TRBV5-5 and TRBJ1-1, with D maybe TRBD1 (5 bases). The CDR3 has 16 residues. V was clipped by 1 base and J by 5 bases, with 18 bases between them. CDR1 is SGHKS and CDR2 is YYEKEE in the germline V gene (reference sequence).

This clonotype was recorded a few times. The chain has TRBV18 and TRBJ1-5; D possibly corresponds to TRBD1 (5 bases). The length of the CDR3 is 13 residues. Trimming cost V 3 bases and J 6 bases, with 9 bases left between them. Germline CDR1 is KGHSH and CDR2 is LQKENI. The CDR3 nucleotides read TGTGCCAGCTCACCCCCAGGGTTTCAGCCCCAGCATTTT. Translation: CASSPPGFQPQHF.

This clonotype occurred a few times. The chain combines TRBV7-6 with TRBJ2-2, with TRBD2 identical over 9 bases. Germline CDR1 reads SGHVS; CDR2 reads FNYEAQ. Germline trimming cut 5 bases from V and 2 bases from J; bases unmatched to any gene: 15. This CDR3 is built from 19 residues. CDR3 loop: CASSGGLARAWGNTGELFF. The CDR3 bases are TGTGCCAGCAGCGGGGGACTAGCTCGAGCTTGGGGAAACACCGGGGAGCTGTTTTTT. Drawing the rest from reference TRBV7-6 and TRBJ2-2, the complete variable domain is GAGVSQSPRYKVTKRGQDVALRCDPISGHVSLYWYRQALGQGPEFLTYFNYEAQQDKSGLPNDRFSAERPEGSISTLTIQRTEQRDSAMYRCASSGGLARAWGNTGELFFGEGSRLTVL.

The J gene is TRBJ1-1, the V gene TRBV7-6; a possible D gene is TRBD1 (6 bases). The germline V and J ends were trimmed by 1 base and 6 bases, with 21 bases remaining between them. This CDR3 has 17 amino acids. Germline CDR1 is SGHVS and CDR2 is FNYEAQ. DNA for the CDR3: TGTGCCAGCAGCTTAGGAGGGGGGGCAGAAGCAGTCGCTGAAGCTTTCTTT. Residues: CASSLGGGAEAVAEAFF.

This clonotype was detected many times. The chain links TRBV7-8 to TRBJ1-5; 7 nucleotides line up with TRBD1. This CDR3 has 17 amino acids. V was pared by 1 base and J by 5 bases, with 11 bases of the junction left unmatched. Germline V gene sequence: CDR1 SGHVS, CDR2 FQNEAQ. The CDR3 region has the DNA TGTGCCAGCAGCTTAGATACGAGACAGGGTCAATATCAGCCCCAGCATTTT. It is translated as CASSLDTRQGQYQPQHF.

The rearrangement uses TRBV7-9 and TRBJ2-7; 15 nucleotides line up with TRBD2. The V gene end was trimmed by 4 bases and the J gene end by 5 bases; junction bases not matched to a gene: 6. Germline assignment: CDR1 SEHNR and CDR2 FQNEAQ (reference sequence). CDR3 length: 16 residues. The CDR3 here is CASSSGLAGGLDEQYV. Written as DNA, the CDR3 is TGTGCCAGCAGCTCAGGACTAGCGGGGGGGCTAGACGAGCAGTACGTC.

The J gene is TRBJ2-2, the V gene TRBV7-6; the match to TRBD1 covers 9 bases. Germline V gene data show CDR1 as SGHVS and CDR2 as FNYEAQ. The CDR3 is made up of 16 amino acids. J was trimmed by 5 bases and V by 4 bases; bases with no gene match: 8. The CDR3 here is CASSSPMTGGTGELFF. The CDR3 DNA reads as TGTGCCAGCAGCTCCCCAATGACAGGGGGGACCGGGGAGCTGTTTTTT.

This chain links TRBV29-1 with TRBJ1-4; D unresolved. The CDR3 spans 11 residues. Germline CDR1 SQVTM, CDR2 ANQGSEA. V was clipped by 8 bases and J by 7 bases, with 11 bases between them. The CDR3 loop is CSFGSGEKLFF. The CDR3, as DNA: TGCAGCTTCGGGTCGGGTGAAAAACTGTTTTTT.

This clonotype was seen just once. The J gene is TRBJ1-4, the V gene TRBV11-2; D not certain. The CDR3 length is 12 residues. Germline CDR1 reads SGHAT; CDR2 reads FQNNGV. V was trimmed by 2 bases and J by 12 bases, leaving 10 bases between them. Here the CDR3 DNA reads TGTGCCAGCAGCTTAACAAAGGAAGAACTGTTTTTT. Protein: CASSLTKEELFF.

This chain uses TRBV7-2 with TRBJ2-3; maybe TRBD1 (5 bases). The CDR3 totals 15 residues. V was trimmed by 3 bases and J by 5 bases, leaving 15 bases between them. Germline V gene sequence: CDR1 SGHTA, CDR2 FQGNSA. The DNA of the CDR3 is TGTGCCAGCAGCTTCCAGGGATACGGTCGAGATACGCAGTATTTT. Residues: CASSFQGYGRDTQYF. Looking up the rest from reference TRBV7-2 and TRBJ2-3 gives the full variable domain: GAGVSQSPSNKVTEKGKDVELRCDPISGHTALYWYRQSLGQGLEFLIYFQGNSAPDKSGLPSDRFSAERTGGSVSTLTIQRTQQEDSAVYLCASSFQGYGRDTQYFGPGTRLTVL.

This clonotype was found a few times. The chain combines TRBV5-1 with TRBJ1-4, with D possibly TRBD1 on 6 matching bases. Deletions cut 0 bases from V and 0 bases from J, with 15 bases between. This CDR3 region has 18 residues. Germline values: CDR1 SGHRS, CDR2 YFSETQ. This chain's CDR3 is CASSLAAQGPSTNEKLFF. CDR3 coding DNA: TGCGCCAGCAGCTTGGCGGCTCAGGGGCCCTCAACTAATGAAAAACTGTTTTTT.

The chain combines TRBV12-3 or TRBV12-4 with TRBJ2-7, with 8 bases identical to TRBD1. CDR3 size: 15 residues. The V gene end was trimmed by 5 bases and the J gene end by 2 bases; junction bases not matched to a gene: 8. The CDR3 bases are TGTGCCAGCAGTCCTGGACAGGGTTGGACCTACGAGCAGTACTTC. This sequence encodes CASSPGQGWTYEQYF.

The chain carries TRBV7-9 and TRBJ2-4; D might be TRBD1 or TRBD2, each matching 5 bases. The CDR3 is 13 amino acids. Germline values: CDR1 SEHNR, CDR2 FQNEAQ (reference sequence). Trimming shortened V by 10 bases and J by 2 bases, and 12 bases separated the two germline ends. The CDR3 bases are TGTGCCACCCAAGGGACGTCCAAAAACATTCAGTACTTC. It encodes CATQGTSKNIQYF. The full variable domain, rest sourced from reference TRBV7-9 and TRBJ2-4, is DTGVSQNPRHKITKRGQNVTFRCDPISEHNRLYWYRQTLGQGPEFLTYFQNEAQLEKSRLLSDRFSAERPKGSFSTLEIQRTEQGDSAMYLCATQGTSKNIQYFGAGTRLSVL.

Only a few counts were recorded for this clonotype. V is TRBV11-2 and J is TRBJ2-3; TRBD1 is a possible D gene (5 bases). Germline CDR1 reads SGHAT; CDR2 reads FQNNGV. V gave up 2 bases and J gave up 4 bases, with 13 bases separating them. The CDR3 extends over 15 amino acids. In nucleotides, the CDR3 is TGTGCCAGCAGCTTATCTGGGGCCCGGGCAGATACGCAGTATTTT. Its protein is CASSLSGARADTQYF.

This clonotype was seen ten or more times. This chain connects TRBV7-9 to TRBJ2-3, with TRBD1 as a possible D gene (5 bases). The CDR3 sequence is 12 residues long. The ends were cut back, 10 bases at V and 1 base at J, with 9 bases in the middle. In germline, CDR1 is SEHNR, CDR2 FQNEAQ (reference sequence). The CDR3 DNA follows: TGTGCCACCCCCAGGGGCACAGATACGCAGTATTTT. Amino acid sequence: CATPRGTDTQYF.

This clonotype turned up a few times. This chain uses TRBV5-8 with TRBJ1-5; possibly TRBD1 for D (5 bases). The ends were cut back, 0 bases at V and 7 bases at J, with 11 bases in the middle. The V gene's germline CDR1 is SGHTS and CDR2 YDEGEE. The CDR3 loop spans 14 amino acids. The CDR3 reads CASSLVGGRQPQHF. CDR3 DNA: TGTGCCAGCAGCTTGGTCGGGGGTCGACAGCCCCAGCATTTT.

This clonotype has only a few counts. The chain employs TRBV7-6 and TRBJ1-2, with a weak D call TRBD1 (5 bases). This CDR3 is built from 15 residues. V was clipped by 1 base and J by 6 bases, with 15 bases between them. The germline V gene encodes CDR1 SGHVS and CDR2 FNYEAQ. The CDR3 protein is CASSLDGGQRNGYTF. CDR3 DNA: TGTGCCAGCAGCTTAGATGGGGGTCAGAGAAATGGCTACACCTTC.

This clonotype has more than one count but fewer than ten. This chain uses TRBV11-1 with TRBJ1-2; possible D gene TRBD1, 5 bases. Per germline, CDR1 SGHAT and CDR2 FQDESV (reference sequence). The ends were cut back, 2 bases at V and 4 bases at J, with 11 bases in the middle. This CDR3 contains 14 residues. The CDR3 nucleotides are TGTGCCAGCAGCTTAAGGCGAACAGGCTATGGCTACACCTTC. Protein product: CASSLRRTGYGYTF.

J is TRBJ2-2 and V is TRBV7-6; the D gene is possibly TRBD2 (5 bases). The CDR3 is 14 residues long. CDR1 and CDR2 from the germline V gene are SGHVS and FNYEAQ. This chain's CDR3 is CASSVRPEGGELFF. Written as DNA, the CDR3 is TGTGCTAGTAGCGTCCGTCCTGAGGGCGGGGAGCTGTTTTTT.

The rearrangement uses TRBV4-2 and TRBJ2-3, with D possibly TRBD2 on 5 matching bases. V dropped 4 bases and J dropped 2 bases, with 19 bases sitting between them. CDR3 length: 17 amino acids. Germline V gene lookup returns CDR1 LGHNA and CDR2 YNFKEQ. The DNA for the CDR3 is TGTGCCAGCAGCCTCCAAGAGGCCCTCGGACTCACAGATACGCAGTATTTT. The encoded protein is CASSLQEALGLTDTQYF.

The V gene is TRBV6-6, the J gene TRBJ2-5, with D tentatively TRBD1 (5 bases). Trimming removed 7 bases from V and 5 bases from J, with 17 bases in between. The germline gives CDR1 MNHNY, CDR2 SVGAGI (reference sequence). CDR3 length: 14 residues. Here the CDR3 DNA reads TGTGCCAGCACAGGCAGGGTGGTAAAGGAGACCCAGTACTTC. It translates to CASTGRVVKETQYF.